Below are 3 T cell receptor beta chains sequenced from a single sample in a study of shared clonotypes between healthy human individuals. Profiling relied on immunoSEQ multiplex PCR, and the TCRdb table lists in-frame clones only, not all of them. Of some 1,400,000 clones listed, roughly 96% are singletons. Sequencing input: naive CD4+ T cells sorted from blood. The subset is: CD45RA+ positively selected. Receptors originate from a man aged 25-40 years in good health.

The chain uses TRBV18 and TRBJ1-4, with D hard to call. The CDR3 sequence is 14 residues long. CDR1 is KGHSH and CDR2 is LQKENI in the germline V gene. Trimming removed 1 base at V and 4 bases at J, with 7 bases between. The CDR3 nucleotides read TGTGCCAGCTCACCACGGGTCTTTAATGAAAAACTGTTTTTT. It yields the protein CASSPRVFNEKLFF.

The chain joins TRBV29-1 to TRBJ2-1, with D possibly matching TRBD2 (6 bases). Germline values: CDR1 SQVTM, CDR2 ANQGSEA. Trimming removed 7 bases from V and 0 bases from J, with 19 bases in between. The CDR3 has 16 residues. CDR3 nucleotides: TGCAGCGCCGCAAAGACTAGTCCAATCTCCTACAATGAGCAGTTCTTC. It translates to CSAAKTSPISYNEQFF.

This chain links TRBV10-2 with TRBJ2-7; tentatively, D is TRBD2 (5 bases). The CDR3 totals 14 residues. Germline CDR1 and CDR2: WSHSY and SAAADI. Trimming took 4 bases from V and 2 from J, leaving 12 bases between them. In nucleotides, the CDR3 is TGCGCCAGCAGTGTAGCCGGGGAGACCTACGAGCAGTACTTC. Encoded protein: CASSVAGETYEQYF.